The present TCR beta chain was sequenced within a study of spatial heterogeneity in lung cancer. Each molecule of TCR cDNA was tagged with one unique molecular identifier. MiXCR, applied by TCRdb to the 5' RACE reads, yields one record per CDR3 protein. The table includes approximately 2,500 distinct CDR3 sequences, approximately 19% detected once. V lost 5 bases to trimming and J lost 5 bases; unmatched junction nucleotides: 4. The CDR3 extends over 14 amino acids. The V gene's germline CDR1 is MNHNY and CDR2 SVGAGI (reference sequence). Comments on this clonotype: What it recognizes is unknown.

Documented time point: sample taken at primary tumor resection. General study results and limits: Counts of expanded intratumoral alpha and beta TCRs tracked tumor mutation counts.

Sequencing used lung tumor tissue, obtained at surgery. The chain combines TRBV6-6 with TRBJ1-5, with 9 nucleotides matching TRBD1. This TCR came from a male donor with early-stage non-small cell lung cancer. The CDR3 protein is CASSHRGHDQPQHF. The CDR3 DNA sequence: TGTGCCAGCAGTCACAGGGGGCATGATCAGCCCCAGCATTTT.